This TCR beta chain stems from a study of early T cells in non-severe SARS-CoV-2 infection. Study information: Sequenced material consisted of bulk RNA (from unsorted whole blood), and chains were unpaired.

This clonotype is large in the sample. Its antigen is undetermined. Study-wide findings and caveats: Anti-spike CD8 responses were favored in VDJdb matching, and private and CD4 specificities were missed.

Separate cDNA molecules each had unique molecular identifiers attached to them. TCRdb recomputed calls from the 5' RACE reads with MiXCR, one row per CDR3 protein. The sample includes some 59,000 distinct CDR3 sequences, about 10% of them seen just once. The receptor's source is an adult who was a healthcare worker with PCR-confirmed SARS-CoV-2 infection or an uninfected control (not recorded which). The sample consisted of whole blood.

The CDR3 DNA follows: TGCAGTGCCCCCTTCAGATACACCAACACTGAAGCTTTCTTT. Protein sequence: CSAPFRYTNTEAFF. V usage is TRBV20-1 and J usage is TRBJ1-1; D not resolved. CDR1 DFQATT and CDR2 SNEGSKA come from the germline V gene (reference sequence). The CDR3 extends over 14 amino acids. The V end was cut by 6 bases, the J end by 2 bases, with 16 bases between.